Below, 23 T cell receptor beta chains from the same sample are listed, as sequenced in a study of T-cell reconstitution after alpha-beta-depleted transplantation in children. During its preparation, the TCRbeta library received unique molecular identifiers. TCRdb re-called the PCR reads with MiXCR, one entry per CDR3 protein. The sample carries some 600,000 distinct CDR3 sequences, 16% recorded once. The sample was PBMCs from the stem cell graft donor, taken from the stem cell graft. Source of these receptors: a human donor who donated a stem cell graft to a child with acute myeloid leukemia.

This clonotype has a count of ten or more. This chain links TRBV20-1 with TRBJ2-3; D not resolved. The CDR3 has 14 amino acids. V lost 5 bases and J 2 bases, leaving 14 bases between the germline ends. CDR1 and CDR2 from the germline V gene are DFQATT and SNEGSKA (reference sequence). The CDR3 loop reads CSARLGYITDTQYF. DNA for the CDR3: TGCAGTGCTCGTCTAGGGTATATCACAGATACGCAGTATTTT.

The V and J genes are TRBV20-1 and TRBJ2-1; 9 nucleotides align to TRBD2. The CDR3 length is 17 residues. V gave up 5 bases and J gave up 1 base; unmatched junction bases: 12. Germline V gene data show CDR1 as DFQATT and CDR2 as SNEGSKA (reference sequence). Here the CDR3 DNA reads TGCAGTGCTCCAAAGGGGAGCCTAGCGGGGTCCTACAATGAGCAGTTCTTC. Translated, it gives CSAPKGSLAGSYNEQFF.

In its sample, this clonotype was seen many times. This chain connects TRBV9 to TRBJ2-1; TRBD1 is a possible D gene (6 bases). In germline, CDR1 is SGDLS, CDR2 YYNGEE. This CDR3 region has 16 residues. Trimming stripped 0 bases from V and 6 bases from J, with 16 bases between. This chain's CDR3 is CASSVAGLQGLNEQFF. CDR3 sequence (DNA): TGTGCCAGCAGCGTAGCGGGGCTACAGGGTCTCAATGAGCAGTTCTTC.

The rearrangement links TRBV7-9 to TRBJ1-2, with unresolved D. The V gene lost 4 bases and the J gene lost 0 bases, with 12 bases spanning the gap. CDR1 SEHNR and CDR2 FQNEAQ come from the germline V gene (reference sequence). CDR3 length: 15 amino acids. CDR3 sequence: CASSSAAVANYGYTF. In DNA, the CDR3 is TGTGCCAGCAGCTCGGCGGCAGTTGCTAACTATGGCTACACCTTC.

The V gene is TRBV14, the J gene TRBJ2-4; D remains ambiguous. Germline V lookup: CDR1 SGHDN, CDR2 FVKESK. The CDR3 extends over 13 amino acids. Deletions cut 2 bases from V and 0 bases from J, with 2 bases between. The CDR3 region has the DNA TGTGCCAGCAGCCAAAGAGCCAAAAACATTCAGTACTTC. It specifies CASSQRAKNIQYF.

The chain uses TRBV20-1 and TRBJ1-4; tentatively, D is TRBD1 (6 bases). CDR1 is DFQATT and CDR2 is SNEGSKA in the germline V gene (reference sequence). The CDR3 runs to 15 residues. Trimming pared 6 bases from V and 0 bases from J, leaving 14 bases between. The CDR3 DNA follows: TGCAGTGCCCCCTGGCAGGGGACAACTAATGAAAAACTGTTTTTT. As protein: CSAPWQGTTNEKLFF.

This sequence joins TRBV9 and TRBJ2-3; no reliable D call. Trimming took off 4 bases at V and 8 bases at J, with 11 bases between the two ends. The CDR3 loop spans 12 amino acids. Germline V gives CDR1 SGDLS, CDR2 YYNGEE. DNA for the CDR3: TGTGCCAGCAGCCCTTCTCGTCTTACGCAGTATTTT. It codes for CASSPSRLTQYF. Looking up the rest from reference TRBV9 and TRBJ2-3 gives the full variable domain: DSGVTQTPKHLITATGQRVTLRCSPRSGDLSVYWYQQSLDQGLQFLIQYYNGEERAKGNILERFSAQQFPDLHSELNLSSLELGDSALYFCASSPSRLTQYFGPGTRLTVL.

This clonotype has ten or more counts. The rearrangement joins TRBV7-2 to TRBJ1-2; 7 bases are shared with TRBD1. Germline V gene data show CDR1 as SGHTA and CDR2 as FQGNSA. V shed 5 bases and J 2 bases; nucleotides not matched to a gene: 5. This CDR3 contains 14 residues. The CDR3 sequence: CASSPKGQNYGYTF. The CDR3 DNA reads as TGTGCCAGCAGCCCGAAGGGACAGAACTATGGCTACACCTTC.

The genes are TRBV20-1 and TRBJ1-2; 9 bases match TRBD1. Germline CDR1 DFQATT, CDR2 SNEGSKA (reference sequence). This CDR3 is built from 13 residues. The ends lost 2 bases at V and 8 bases at J; junction bases unmatched: 6. Here the CDR3 DNA reads TGCAGTGCTAGATTGGGACAGGGAGGCGGCTACACCTTC. It encodes CSARLGQGGGYTF.

The chain uses TRBV7-9 and TRBJ1-6; D unresolved. This CDR3 has 11 residues. The germline CDR1 and CDR2 sequences are SEHNR and FQNEAQ (reference sequence). V was trimmed by 5 bases and J by 12 bases, leaving 8 bases between them. Written as DNA, the CDR3 is TGTGCCAGCAGCCGTGCCGGACCCCTCCACTTT. Translating it yields CASSRAGPLHF.

Only a few counts were recorded for this clonotype. V gene TRBV7-2 combines with J gene TRBJ2-5; a weak D match, TRBD2 (7 bases). Per the germline V gene, CDR1 is SGHTA and CDR2 is FQGNSA. The CDR3 has 14 residues. Trimming removed 7 bases at V and 4 bases at J, with 16 bases between. The CDR3 DNA is TGTGCCAGCAAATGGGGGGGCTCAGGAGAGACCCAGTACTTC. It specifies CASKWGGSGETQYF.

The gene calls are TRBV27 and TRBJ1-6, with 9 positions matching TRBD1. Germline assignment: CDR1 MNHEY and CDR2 SMNVEV (reference sequence). The CDR3 length is 16 residues. V lost 4 bases, J lost 10 bases, and 11 bases stayed unmatched. The CDR3 loop reads CASSYRLGQGRSPLHF. The CDR3 DNA reads as TGTGCCAGCAGTTATCGCCTTGGACAGGGGAGGTCACCCCTCCACTTT.

This clonotype was observed at least ten times. The gene calls are TRBV20-1 and TRBJ2-3; D possibly corresponds to TRBD1 (6 bases). V shed 0 bases and J shed 5 bases, with 15 bases lying between them. The V gene's germline CDR1 is DFQATT and CDR2 SNEGSKA (reference sequence). The CDR3 is made up of 15 amino acids. The CDR3 here is CSARDEGDTRDTQYF. CDR3 nucleotides: TGCAGTGCTAGAGATGAGGGGGATACCCGAGATACGCAGTATTTT.

At least ten counts were recorded for this clonotype. The rearrangement uses TRBV11-2 and TRBJ1-1, with 7 bases matching TRBD1. V lost 3 bases to trimming and J lost 1 base; unmatched junction nucleotides: 5. The CDR3 runs 15 residues. The germline V gene encodes CDR1 SGHAT and CDR2 FQNNGV. The CDR3 region is CASSFSRTGNTEAFF. In nucleotides, the CDR3 is TGTGCCAGCAGCTTCTCCCGGACAGGGAACACTGAAGCTTTCTTT.

This clonotype was observed at least ten times. The genes are TRBV12-3 or TRBV12-4 and TRBJ1-5; tentative D call: TRBD1 (5 bases). V was pared by 6 bases and J by 5 bases, with 14 bases between. This CDR3 spans 14 amino acids. CDR3 sequence: CASSLSGMHQPQHF. The CDR3 DNA follows: TGTGCCAGCAGCCTCTCAGGGATGCATCAGCCCCAGCATTTT.

The rearrangement uses TRBV4-2 and TRBJ2-7; TRBD1 is a possible D gene (6 bases). There are 14 residues in the CDR3. The germline gives CDR1 LGHNA, CDR2 YNFKEQ. V was shortened by 4 bases and J by 0 bases, with 10 bases between the two germline ends. The CDR3: CASSPGTFSYEQYF. The DNA of the CDR3 is TGTGCCAGCAGCCCCGGGACATTCTCCTACGAGCAGTACTTC.

In regard to this clonotype: Given the absence of the conserved phenylalanine or tryptophan at the CDR3 end, a read error is likely. CDR3 coding DNA: TGTGCCAGCAGCCACGCGACTAGCGGGGATGAGCAGTTCCTC. The encoded protein is CASSHATSGDEQFL. This chain links TRBV6-1 with TRBJ2-1; 11 bases map to TRBD2. The CDR3 extends over 14 amino acids. Germline-derived CDR1 and CDR2 are MNHNS and SASEGT. V lost 6 bases to trimming and J lost 8 bases; unmatched junction nucleotides: 6.

This clonotype occurred many times. This chain links TRBV20-1 with TRBJ2-3, with TRBD1 identical over 11 bases. After removal of 3 bases from V and 0 bases from J, the junction contained 5 bases not matched to a gene. Germline V lookup: CDR1 DFQATT, CDR2 SNEGSKA (reference sequence). CDR3 length: 16 residues. The chain's CDR3 is CSARHWTGGSTDTQYF. Here the CDR3 DNA reads TGCAGTGCTAGGCACTGGACAGGGGGCAGCACAGATACGCAGTATTTT.

This clonotype was observed many times. This chain joins TRBV4-2 and TRBJ1-4, with 8 bases fitting TRBD1. CDR3 length: 17 residues. CDR1 LGHNA and CDR2 YNFKEQ come from the germline V gene. J was trimmed by 5 bases and V by 0 bases; bases with no gene match: 8. The CDR3 sequence is CASSQDGQGGGNEKLFF. The CDR3 DNA reads TGTGCCAGCAGCCAAGACGGACAGGGTGGTGGGAATGAAAAACTGTTTTTT.

Only a few counts were recorded for this clonotype. The J gene is TRBJ1-5, the V gene TRBV7-2; D is possibly TRBD1 (6 bases). CDR1 is SGHTA, CDR2 FQGNSA, per germline. The CDR3 extends over 16 amino acids. Trimming cost V 6 bases and J 5 bases, with 20 bases left between them. This CDR3 reads CASSLPQGSPYQPQHF. CDR3 nucleotides: TGTGCCAGCAGTCTACCTCAGGGGTCCCCGTATCAGCCCCAGCATTTT.

The chain has TRBV4-3 and TRBJ1-6; D possibly corresponds to TRBD1 (6 bases). Trimming left V 1 base short and J 0 bases short, with 7 bases between. This CDR3 contains 16 residues. Germline lookup yields CDR1 LGHNA and CDR2 YSLEER. In DNA form, the CDR3 reads TGCGCCAGCAGCCAAGGGGGGCCCTCCTATAATTCACCCCTCCACTTT. This codes for CASSQGGPSYNSPLHF.

The chain couples TRBV7-9 to TRBJ2-1; tentative D call: TRBD2 (5 bases). Deletions cut 6 bases from V and 6 bases from J, with 15 bases between. Germline V gene sequence: CDR1 SEHNR, CDR2 FQNEAQ (reference sequence). CDR3 length: 14 residues. This CDR3 is CASSSDSHLNEQFF. CDR3 sequence (DNA): TGTGCCAGCAGTTCGGACTCCCACCTCAATGAGCAGTTCTTC.

The chain links TRBV25-1 to TRBJ1-2; the D is unclear. The CDR3 loop spans 13 amino acids. V was pared by 0 bases and J by 8 bases, with 10 bases between. Germline V gene data show CDR1 as MGHDK and CDR2 as SYGVNS. CDR3 in DNA: TGTGCCAGCAGTGAATATGAGAGTAGAGGCTACACCTTC. It codes for CASSEYESRGYTF.